Presented here are 14 T cell receptor beta chains from one specimen sequenced in a study of blood T cell repertoires in COVID-19. Sequenced by immunoSEQ multiplex PCR; TCRdb stores in-frame clones only, minus some. The sample has around 200,000 clones; approximately 84% are singletons. Sequencing used peripheral blood. Receptor source: a human donor in a cohort sampled during active COVID-19.

The genes are TRBV29-1 and TRBJ1-3, with 10 bases identical to TRBD1. Germline CDR1 reads SQVTM; CDR2 reads ANQGSEA. CDR3 length: 16 residues. The V segment lost 6 bases and the J segment 4 bases; nucleotides outside the gene matches: 12. CDR3 nucleotides: TGCAGCGTCGCTGATACGGGACAGGGGTCGGGAAACACCATATATTTT. Translation gives CSVADTGQGSGNTIYF.

The chain couples TRBV18 to TRBJ1-2, with D possibly matching TRBD1 (5 bases). V was cut by 3 bases and J by 8 bases, with 13 bases left in between. The germline gives CDR1 KGHSH, CDR2 LQKENI. The CDR3 has 13 amino acids. The CDR3: CASSPQRGLGYTF. The CDR3 nucleotides are TGTGCCAGCTCACCGCAACGGGGGTTGGGCTACACCTTC.

This chain links TRBV27 with TRBJ1-5; the match to TRBD1 covers 7 bases. Germline assignment: CDR1 MNHEY and CDR2 SMNVEV (reference sequence). The length of the CDR3 is 15 residues. The ends lost 6 bases at V and 2 bases at J; junction bases unmatched: 7. The chain's CDR3 is CASSETGRGNQPQHF. In nucleotides, the CDR3 is TGTGCCAGCAGCGAGACAGGGCGCGGCAATCAGCCCCAGCATTTT.

Worth noting for this clone: This same CDR3 is encoded by further DNA sequences in the sample. The genes are TRBV15 and TRBJ2-7, with D unclear. CDR1 LNHNV and CDR2 YYDKDF come from the germline V gene (reference sequence). Trimming left V 0 bases short and J 0 bases short, with 6 bases between. This CDR3 region has 14 residues. The CDR3: CATSRDRSSYEQYF. The CDR3 coding sequence is TGTGCCACCAGCAGAGATAGATCCTCCTACGAGCAGTACTTC.

The gene calls are TRBV6-5 and TRBJ1-2; no firm D call. CDR1 MNHEY and CDR2 SVGAGI come from the germline V gene. V lost 6 bases to trimming and J lost 6 bases, with 8 bases between them. The CDR3 is 11 residues long. CDR3 residues: CASRYSDGYTF. The CDR3 coding sequence is TGTGCCAGCAGATACAGCGATGGCTACACCTTC.

This clone was seen a handful of times. This rearrangement joins TRBV7-9 to TRBJ1-1, with 9 bases lining up with TRBD1. With 4 bases clipped from V and 3 bases from J, the junction kept 0 bases outside the gene matches. The CDR3 totals 13 residues. Germline V gene sequence: CDR1 SEHNR, CDR2 FQNEAQ (reference sequence). The CDR3: CASSWTGDTEAFF. The CDR3 DNA reads as TGTGCCAGCAGCTGGACAGGGGACACTGAAGCTTTCTTT.

This chain connects TRBV4-1 to TRBJ2-7; D remains ambiguous. CDR3 length: 16 amino acids. V was trimmed by 0 bases and J by 0 bases, leaving 12 bases between them. Germline lookup yields CDR1 MGHRA and CDR2 YSYEKL. DNA of the CDR3: TGCGCCAGCAGCCAAGAATATCGGCAGGCCTCCTACGAGCAGTACTTC. Encoded protein: CASSQEYRQASYEQYF.

The chain carries TRBV7-9 and TRBJ2-3, with 12 bases lining up with TRBD1. CDR3 size: 17 residues. In germline, CDR1 is SEHNR, CDR2 FQNEAQ (reference sequence). Trimming removed 6 bases from V and 4 bases from J; junction bases left unmatched: 11. CDR3 amino acids: CASRPGTGGFEPDTQYF. Here the CDR3 DNA reads TGTGCCAGCAGACCCGGGACAGGGGGCTTCGAGCCAGATACGCAGTATTTT.

The chain has TRBV27 and TRBJ1-4; D is possibly TRBD1 (6 bases). Germline V gene data show CDR1 as MNHEY and CDR2 as SMNVEV (reference sequence). The CDR3 spans 15 residues. Trimming took off 0 bases at V and 3 bases at J, with 8 bases between the two ends. The CDR3 spells CASSLSGGSNEKLFF. CDR3 sequence (DNA): TGTGCCAGCAGTTTATCTGGGGGCTCTAATGAAAAACTGTTTTTT.

The genes are TRBV18 and TRBJ2-7; a weak D match, TRBD1 (5 bases). CDR1 KGHSH and CDR2 LQKENI come from the germline V gene. The CDR3 covers 14 residues. V lost 2 bases, J lost 3 bases, and 11 bases lay in between. The CDR3 coding sequence is TGTGCCAGCTCACCAGTAGAGACAGTCTACGAGCAGTACTTC. It specifies CASSPVETVYEQYF. Based on the CDR3 plus reference TRBV18 and TRBJ2-7, the full variable domain is NAGVMQNPRHLVRRRGQEARLRCSPMKGHSHVYWYRQLPEEGLKFMVYLQKENIIDESGMPKERFSAEFPKEGPSILRIQQVVRGDSAAYFCASSPVETVYEQYFGPGTRLTVT.

The V call is TRBV11-2, the J call TRBJ2-1, with 7 positions matching TRBD2. The CDR3 has 16 amino acids. CDR1 is SGHAT and CDR2 is FQNNGV in the germline V gene. The V segment lost 6 bases and the J segment 5 bases; nucleotides outside the gene matches: 13. CDR3 nucleotides: TGTGCCAGCAGGGGAGGGTTCCGGGACGGAAACAATGAGCAGTTCTTC. This translates into CASRGGFRDGNNEQFF.

CDR3 protein: CASSDPTGSGYTF. The DNA for the CDR3 is TGTGCCAGCAGTGACCCGACAGGGTCGGGCTACACCTTC. This sequence joins TRBV6-1 and TRBJ1-2; 7 nucleotides line up with TRBD1. Germline CDR1 reads MNHNS; CDR2 reads SASEGT. The CDR3 consists of 13 residues. V gave up 3 bases and J gave up 8 bases; unmatched junction bases: 6.

This clone occurred once. The chain couples TRBV7-6 to TRBJ1-2; 7 bases fit TRBD1. Trimming cost V 4 bases and J 1 base; bases outside gene matches: 15. Germline CDR1 is SGHVS and CDR2 is FNYEAQ. The CDR3 is made up of 18 amino acids. CDR3: CASSCVRPRGDSNYGYTF. The DNA of the CDR3 is TGTGCCAGCAGCTGCGTACGACCCCGAGGGGACAGTAACTATGGCTACACCTTC.

The chain carries TRBV30 and TRBJ1-5; TRBD1 matches at 9 bases. Germline lookup yields CDR1 GTSNPN and CDR2 SVGIG (reference sequence). Trimming took 3 bases from V and 7 from J; bases not matched to a gene: 7. This CDR3 has 14 amino acids. The CDR3 DNA reads as TGTGCCTGGAGCCCCGGGACAGGGATACAGCCCCAGCATTTT. Translation gives CAWSPGTGIQPQHF.